These T cell receptor beta chains were read from a single sample in a study of T cell responses to AZD1222 COVID-19 vaccine. Method: immunoSEQ multiplex PCR; TCRdb's copy keeps in-frame clones and lacks some. The sample lists 150,000 to 200,000 clones, almost 95% occurring once. This specimen consisted of peripheral blood, obtained on day 0 of AZD1222 vaccination. These receptors all stem from an adult in good health. Each CDR3 is given with its conserved first and last residue. Each record gives: J gene, D gene, clone size, V gene, CDR3 protein, CDR3 DNA. The D gene is left open where the match is weak. Not all rows give a size; the values are once, few, many and, for expanded clones, a class.

TRBJ2-1,TRBD2,-,TRBV28,CASSKPTGGDEQFF,TGTGCCAGCAGCAAGCCGACGGGAGGAGATGAGCAGTTCTTC
TRBJ2-7,-,-,TRBV29-1,CSVAYQAYEQYF,TGCAGCGTTGCGTACCAGGCCTACGAGCAGTACTTC
TRBJ2-2,-,-,TRBV6-5,CASISQGANTGELFF,TGTGCCAGCATATCCCAGGGCGCGAACACCGGGGAGCTGTTTTTT
TRBJ2-1,TRBD1,-,TRBV19,CASSGTVTYNEQFF,TGTGCCAGTAGTGGGACAGTGACCTACAATGAGCAGTTCTTC
TRBJ2-7,-,-,TRBV7-8,CASSPMGGAVSGIRPYEQYF,TGTGCCAGCAGCCCGATGGGGGGTGCCGTTTCGGGTATTCGCCCCTACGAGCAGTACTTC
TRBJ2-2,TRBD2,-,TRBV7-2,CASSYTSGMNTGELFF,TGTGCCAGCAGCTACACTAGCGGGATGAACACCGGGGAGCTGTTTTTT
TRBJ2-1,TRBD2,-,TRBV7-9,CASSTRLAGAPSYNEQFF,TGTGCCAGCAGCACCCGACTAGCGGGGGCTCCCTCCTACAATGAGCAGTTCTTC
TRBJ1-2,-,-,TRBV27,CASSLVGGEGYTF,TGTGCCAGCAGTTTGGTTGGGGGAGAAGGCTACACCTTC
TRBJ1-1,-,-,TRBV5-4,CASSPETGGWVDTEAFF,TGTGCCAGCAGCCCAGAGACGGGGGGCTGGGTGGACACTGAAGCTTTCTTT
TRBJ1-2,TRBD1,-,TRBV6-5,CASSMDRGLYGYTF,TGTGCCAGCAGCATGGACAGGGGATTGTATGGCTACACCTTC
TRBJ2-3,-,-,TRBV11-3,CASSSWGRADTQYF,TGTGCCAGCAGCTCCTGGGGTCGAGCGGATACGCAGTATTTT
TRBJ2-4,-,few,TRBV12-3/TRBV12-4,CASSFGDGNIQYF,TGTGCCAGCAGTTTCGGGGACGGAAACATTCAGTACTTC
TRBJ1-2,-,-,TRBV6-5,CASSYSPGGAGYTF,TGTGCCAGCAGTTACTCCCCAGGCGGGGCTGGCTACACCTTC
TRBJ2-2,-,-,TRBV27,CASSLFIGQMNTGELFF,TGTGCCAGCAGTTTATTCATTGGACAGATGAACACCGGGGAGCTGTTTTTT
TRBJ2-7,TRBD2,-,TRBV2,CASLAGGPYEQYF,TGTGCCAGTTTAGCGGGAGGTCCCTACGAGCAGTACTTC
TRBJ2-1,TRBD1,-,TRBV6-4,CASSDGTGEINEQFF,TGTGCCAGCAGTGACGGGACAGGGGAAATTAATGAGCAGTTCTTC
TRBJ2-7,TRBD1,-,TRBV3-1/TRBV3-2,CASSGRDRGSYEQYF,TGTGCCAGCAGCGGCCGGGACAGAGGTTCCTACGAGCAGTACTTC
TRBJ2-5,TRBD2,-,TRBV4-1,CASSQVGLAGGSTSETQYF,TGCGCCAGCAGCCAAGTTGGACTAGCGGGAGGCTCTACTTCGGAGACCCAGTACTTC
TRBJ2-3,-,-,TRBV6-5,CASREGNTDTQYF,TGTGCCAGCAGGGAGGGGAATACAGATACGCAGTATTTT
TRBJ1-6,TRBD1,-,TRBV18,CASSPRGTGNSYNSPLHF,TGTGCCAGCTCACCACGCGGGACAGGGAACTCCTATAATTCACCCCTCCACTTT
TRBJ1-1,TRBD1,-,TRBV19,CASSSSRDRVGDGEAFF,TGTGCCAGTAGTTCTTCCCGGGACAGGGTTGGAGATGGTGAAGCTTTCTTT
TRBJ1-2,-,-,TRBV6-6,CASSPDPFYGYTF,TGTGCCAGCAGTCCTGACCCCTTCTATGGCTACACCTTC